This T cell receptor (beta chain) was documented in a study of blood T cell repertoires in COVID-19. In the study overall: From the United States, Italy and Spain came samples of acute and convalescent COVID-19.

Assay used: immunoSEQ multiplex PCR; TCRdb lists only in-frame clones, some missing. The sample holds tens of thousands of clones, around 87% seen once. Germline V gives CDR1 LGHNT, CDR2 FRNRAP. V lost 1 base to trimming and J lost 6 bases; unmatched junction nucleotides: 4. The CDR3 has 14 residues. The chain carries TRBV12-5 and TRBJ1-2, with TRBD1 identical over 8 bases. The sequencing sample was made of peripheral blood. This receptor was obtained from a woman over 75 with active or convalescent COVID-19. The CDR3 is CASGLEDRAHGYTF. CDR3 bases: TGTGCTAGTGGTTTGGAGGACAGGGCCCATGGCTACACCTTC.